This TCR beta chain appears in the sequencing data of a study of technical replicates of blood from a handful of donors. This clone came up once. Assay: immunoSEQ multiplex PCR; the TCRdb copy retains only in-frame clones and omits some. Altogether around 83,000 clones are present, just over 90% being singletons, with the ten largest covering 0.25%. CDR1 is SGHTA and CDR2 is FQGNSA in the germline V gene. The CDR3 length is 15 residues. Trimming removed 2 bases at V and 3 bases at J, with 11 bases between. The receptor comes from a human donor in good health. V usage is TRBV7-2 and J usage is TRBJ2-1, with a weak D call TRBD2 (6 bases). What was sequenced was T cells isolated from PBMCs. The CDR3 DNA is TGTGCCAGCAGCTTAACAACGGGGGTCTACAATGAGCAGTTCTTC. The encoded protein is CASSLTTGVYNEQFF. The full variable domain, its missing parts supplied by reference TRBV7-2 and TRBJ2-1, is GAGVSQSPSNKVTEKGKDVELRCDPISGHTALYWYRQSLGQGLEFLIYFQGNSAPDKSGLPSDRFSAERTGGSVSTLTIQRTQQEDSAVYLCASSLTTGVYNEQFFGPGTRLTVL.